Listed here are 30 T cell receptor beta chains from one sample, sequenced in a study of monozygotic twins with inflammatory bowel disease. TCRdb reprocessed the 5' RACE reads, with one entry per CDR3 protein and no DNA. This sample's table has around 450,000 distinct CDR3 sequences. The sequenced sample was blood. Receptors originate from a human donor with ulcerative colitis or Crohn's disease, or a healthy co-twin of an affected twin (not recorded which).

The chain is built from TRBV7-6 and TRBJ2-6. Per germline, CDR1 SGHVS and CDR2 FNYEAQ. CDR3 size: 17 residues. The CDR3 is CASSLGRYNSGANVLTF.

The chain couples TRBV20-1 to TRBJ1-4; no DNA is available, so the TRBD1 call from TCRdb remains unchecked. CDR1 and CDR2 from the germline V gene are DFQATT and SNEGSKA (reference sequence). There are 13 residues in the CDR3. Here the CDR3 reads CSATRDRDEKLFF.

V usage is TRBV7-2 and J usage is TRBJ2-6. The CDR3 totals 14 residues. Germline V gene data show CDR1 as SGHTA and CDR2 as FQGNSA. The chain's CDR3 is CASSSTSGANVLTF.

The chain recombines TRBV5-1 with TRBJ1-1; absent DNA, TCRdb's TRBD1 call cannot be checked. The CDR3 has 16 amino acids. Germline V gene data show CDR1 as SGHRS and CDR2 as YFSETQ. CDR3 amino acids: CASSVTPAVQNTEAFF.

The gene calls are TRBV7-9 and TRBJ1-1; the TCRdb call, TRBD1, lacks DNA for checking. This CDR3 is 11 amino acids long. Germline V gene data show CDR1 as SEHNR and CDR2 as FQNEAQ (reference sequence). The CDR3 sequence is CASSGLAEAFF.

The chain carries TRBV5-1 and TRBJ2-1; TCRdb gives TRBD1 as the D gene, but with no DNA this cannot be confirmed. The CDR3 consists of 13 residues. Germline V gives CDR1 SGHRS, CDR2 YFSETQ. CDR3 loop: CASSLVGRTEQFF.

V usage is TRBV12-3 or TRBV12-4 and J usage is TRBJ1-1; absent DNA, TCRdb's TRBD1 call cannot be checked. The CDR3 contains 14 residues. The CDR3 protein is CASSPRTGGFEAFF.

V gene TRBV20-1 combines with J gene TRBJ2-3; TCRdb proposes TRBD1, but this gene call is untestable without DNA. CDR1 and CDR2 (germline): DFQATT, SNEGSKA (reference sequence). This CDR3 spans 15 amino acids. CDR3 residues: CSARDRVSGADTQYF.

The chain couples TRBV7-9 to TRBJ2-7; with no DNA, the TCRdb D assignment of TRBD1 cannot be verified. The CDR3 spans 13 residues. Germline V CDR1 and CDR2: SEHNR, FQNEAQ (reference sequence). CDR3 region: CASSLNRDGEQYF.

The chain carries TRBV5-6 and TRBJ2-3. This CDR3 has 12 residues. In germline, CDR1 is SGHDT, CDR2 YYEEEE. The CDR3: CASSLEQDTQYF.

This rearrangement joins TRBV12-5 to TRBJ2-4. The germline V gene has CDR1 LGHNT and CDR2 FRNRAP. The CDR3 length is 14 residues. The CDR3 spells CASSQWASLNIQYF.

The chain is built from TRBV20-1 and TRBJ2-1; TCRdb reports TRBD1, a call that lacks DNA to check it against. The CDR3 runs 14 residues. Germline V CDR1 and CDR2: DFQATT, SNEGSKA (reference sequence). The CDR3 sequence is CSAPSGGTYNEQFF.

J is TRBJ1-5 and V is TRBV19. The CDR3 loop spans 14 amino acids. CDR1 is LNHDA and CDR2 is SQIVND in the germline V gene (reference sequence). The CDR3: CASSTGASNQPQHF.

J is TRBJ1-1 and V is TRBV5-1; TCRdb's D call, TRBD1, is unchecked because there is no DNA. The CDR3 sequence is 15 residues long. Germline V gene sequence: CDR1 SGHRS, CDR2 YFSETQ. The CDR3 loop reads CASSSSHPGRTEAFF.

CDR3 in amino acids: CASTIYNEQFF. The chain has TRBV12-3 or TRBV12-4 and TRBJ2-1. The CDR3 contains 11 residues.

The chain is built from TRBV5-1 and TRBJ2-5; the D call from TCRdb, TRBD1, cannot be confirmed without DNA. There are 18 residues in the CDR3. Per germline, CDR1 SGHRS and CDR2 YFSETQ. The CDR3 loop is CASSFGTEDFVGQETQYF.

The chain recombines TRBV12-3 or TRBV12-4 with TRBJ1-1. The CDR3 is 13 residues long. CDR3 sequence reads: CASTSGVYTEAFF.

The V and J genes are TRBV12-3 or TRBV12-4 and TRBJ2-4; no DNA is available, so the TRBD1 call from TCRdb remains unchecked. The CDR3 covers 14 residues. CDR3 protein: CASRATGGKNIQYF.

The chain carries TRBV7-2 and TRBJ2-4; the D gene TCRdb calls, TRBD1, cannot be checked with no DNA. CDR3 size: 14 residues. Germline assignment: CDR1 SGHTA and CDR2 FQGNSA. This chain's CDR3 is CASSSGTEKNIQYF.

The CDR3: CASSSWTSRAGELFF. The gene calls are TRBV7-3 and TRBJ2-2; checking the TCRdb D call of TRBD2 is not possible without DNA. This CDR3 comprises 15 residues. Germline V CDR1 and CDR2: SGHTA, FQGTGA.

V usage is TRBV6-2 or TRBV6-3 and J usage is TRBJ2-3; the D gene TCRdb calls, TRBD2, cannot be checked with no DNA. CDR1 is MNHEY, CDR2 SVGEGT, per germline. The CDR3 consists of 15 residues. CDR3 loop: CASSYERGRVDTQYF.

V usage is TRBV4-3 and J usage is TRBJ2-7; without DNA, the TCRdb call of TRBD1 cannot be checked. The CDR3 covers 15 residues. The germline CDR1 and CDR2 sequences are LGHNA and YSLEER. The CDR3 reads CASSQDWAQVYEQYF.

The CDR3 is CAWRRARNYGYTF. This chain uses TRBV30 with TRBJ1-2. Germline values: CDR1 GTSNPN, CDR2 SVGIG (reference sequence). The CDR3 runs 13 residues.

CDR3: CASSLWAPNYGYTF. The rearrangement joins TRBV28 to TRBJ1-2. Germline values: CDR1 MDHEN, CDR2 SYDVKM. The CDR3 consists of 14 residues.

V and J are TRBV7-7 and TRBJ2-5; TCRdb reports TRBD2, a call that lacks DNA to check it against. CDR1 SSHAT and CDR2 FNYEAQ come from the germline V gene (reference sequence). CDR3 length: 14 amino acids. This CDR3 reads CASSLLLAGETQYF.

The chain combines TRBV9 with TRBJ1-1. This CDR3 has 14 residues. Germline V gene sequence: CDR1 SGDLS, CDR2 YYNGEE. CDR3 sequence: CASSVGSLNTEAFF. The full variable domain, its missing parts supplied by reference TRBV9 and TRBJ1-1, is DSGVTQTPKHLITATGQRVTLRCSPRSGDLSVYWYQQSLDQGLQFLIQYYNGEERAKGNILERFSAQQFPDLHSELNLSSLELGDSALYFCASSVGSLNTEAFFGQGTRLTVV.

The chain carries TRBV28 and TRBJ2-1; TCRdb picks TRBD2, but there is no DNA to check that call. From germline, CDR1 is MDHEN and CDR2 SYDVKM. CDR3 length: 17 residues. The CDR3 loop reads CASSLSPTSGHYNEQFF.

This chain uses TRBV24-1 with TRBJ1-2. This CDR3 has 14 residues. Germline V gives CDR1 KGHDR, CDR2 SFDVKD. The CDR3 loop is CATSDSKGRGGYTF.

The chain recombines TRBV5-1 with TRBJ2-3; there is no DNA to check the TCRdb D call of TRBD1. Germline V CDR1 and CDR2: SGHRS, YFSETQ. The length of the CDR3 is 14 residues. The chain's CDR3 is CASSLEGATDTQYF.

The gene calls are TRBV19 and TRBJ2-1; TCRdb reports TRBD1, a call that lacks DNA to check it against. Germline loops: CDR1 LNHDA, CDR2 SQIVND (reference sequence). The CDR3 totals 16 residues. The CDR3 loop reads CASSIGGNRAYNEQFF. Based on the CDR3 plus reference TRBV19 and TRBJ2-1, the full variable domain is DGGITQSPKYLFRKEGQNVTLSCEQNLNHDAMYWYRQDPGQGLRLIYYSQIVNDFQKGDIAEGYSVSREKKESFPLTVTSAQKNPTAFYLCASSIGGNRAYNEQFFGPGTRLTVL.